This TCR beta chain stems from a study of blood T cells in healthy people across ages. Using a J-beta primer mix together with a sample-barcoded 5' primer, a second PCR was run for roughly 6 to 12 cycles. One entry per CDR3 protein results from TCRdb running MiXCR on the 5' RACE reads. The profile shows approximately 800,000 distinct CDR3 sequences, 55% to 75% of them singletons. There are a few counts of this clonotype. Antigen: not known. The V and J ends lost 4 bases and 8 bases, in that order; junction bases with no gene match: 8. The CDR3 covers 15 residues. In germline, CDR1 is SGHRS, CDR2 YFSETQ. Study-wide results and caveats: Diversity was higher, and naive CD4+ cells more numerous, in long-lived donors than in aged donors.

The gene calls are TRBV5-1 and TRBJ2-1, with TRBD1 matching 11 bases. The clonotype was recovered from a man aged 25-45 years in good health. The sequencing sample was made of blood. CDR3 sequence: CASSGPDRGLDEQFF. The CDR3 DNA reads as TGCGCCAGCAGCGGGCCGGACAGGGGGCTCGATGAGCAGTTCTTC.